This T cell receptor beta chain was obtained from a study of spatial heterogeneity in lung cancer. General study points: Ubiquitous expanded tumor TCRs appeared in blood more at resection than follow-up.

Regarding time point: sample taken at primary tumor resection. Unsorted samples of tumor, nontumor lung or frozen PBMC had their whole RNA sequenced. The donors comprised roughly 71 untreated early-stage non-small cell lung cancer patients. Judged by abundance, this clonotype is medium-sized (0.01 to 0.1%). What it binds is unknown. Trimming pared 1 base from V and 0 bases from J, leaving 4 bases between. CDR1 is SGHNT and CDR2 is YENEEA in the germline V gene. The CDR3 has 13 amino acids. TCRdb reprocessed the 5' RACE reads via MiXCR and lists one record per CDR3 protein. The table has 9,500 to 15,000 distinct CDR3 sequences, approximately 14% seen once.

The J gene is TRBJ2-7, the V gene TRBV11-3, with D unclear. This clonotype originated in a female donor with early-stage non-small cell lung cancer. The specimen comprised PBMCs, sampled at surgery. The CDR3 loop reads CASSLVPSYEQYF. CDR3 nucleotide sequence: TGTGCCAGCAGCTTAGTCCCCTCCTACGAGCAGTACTTC.